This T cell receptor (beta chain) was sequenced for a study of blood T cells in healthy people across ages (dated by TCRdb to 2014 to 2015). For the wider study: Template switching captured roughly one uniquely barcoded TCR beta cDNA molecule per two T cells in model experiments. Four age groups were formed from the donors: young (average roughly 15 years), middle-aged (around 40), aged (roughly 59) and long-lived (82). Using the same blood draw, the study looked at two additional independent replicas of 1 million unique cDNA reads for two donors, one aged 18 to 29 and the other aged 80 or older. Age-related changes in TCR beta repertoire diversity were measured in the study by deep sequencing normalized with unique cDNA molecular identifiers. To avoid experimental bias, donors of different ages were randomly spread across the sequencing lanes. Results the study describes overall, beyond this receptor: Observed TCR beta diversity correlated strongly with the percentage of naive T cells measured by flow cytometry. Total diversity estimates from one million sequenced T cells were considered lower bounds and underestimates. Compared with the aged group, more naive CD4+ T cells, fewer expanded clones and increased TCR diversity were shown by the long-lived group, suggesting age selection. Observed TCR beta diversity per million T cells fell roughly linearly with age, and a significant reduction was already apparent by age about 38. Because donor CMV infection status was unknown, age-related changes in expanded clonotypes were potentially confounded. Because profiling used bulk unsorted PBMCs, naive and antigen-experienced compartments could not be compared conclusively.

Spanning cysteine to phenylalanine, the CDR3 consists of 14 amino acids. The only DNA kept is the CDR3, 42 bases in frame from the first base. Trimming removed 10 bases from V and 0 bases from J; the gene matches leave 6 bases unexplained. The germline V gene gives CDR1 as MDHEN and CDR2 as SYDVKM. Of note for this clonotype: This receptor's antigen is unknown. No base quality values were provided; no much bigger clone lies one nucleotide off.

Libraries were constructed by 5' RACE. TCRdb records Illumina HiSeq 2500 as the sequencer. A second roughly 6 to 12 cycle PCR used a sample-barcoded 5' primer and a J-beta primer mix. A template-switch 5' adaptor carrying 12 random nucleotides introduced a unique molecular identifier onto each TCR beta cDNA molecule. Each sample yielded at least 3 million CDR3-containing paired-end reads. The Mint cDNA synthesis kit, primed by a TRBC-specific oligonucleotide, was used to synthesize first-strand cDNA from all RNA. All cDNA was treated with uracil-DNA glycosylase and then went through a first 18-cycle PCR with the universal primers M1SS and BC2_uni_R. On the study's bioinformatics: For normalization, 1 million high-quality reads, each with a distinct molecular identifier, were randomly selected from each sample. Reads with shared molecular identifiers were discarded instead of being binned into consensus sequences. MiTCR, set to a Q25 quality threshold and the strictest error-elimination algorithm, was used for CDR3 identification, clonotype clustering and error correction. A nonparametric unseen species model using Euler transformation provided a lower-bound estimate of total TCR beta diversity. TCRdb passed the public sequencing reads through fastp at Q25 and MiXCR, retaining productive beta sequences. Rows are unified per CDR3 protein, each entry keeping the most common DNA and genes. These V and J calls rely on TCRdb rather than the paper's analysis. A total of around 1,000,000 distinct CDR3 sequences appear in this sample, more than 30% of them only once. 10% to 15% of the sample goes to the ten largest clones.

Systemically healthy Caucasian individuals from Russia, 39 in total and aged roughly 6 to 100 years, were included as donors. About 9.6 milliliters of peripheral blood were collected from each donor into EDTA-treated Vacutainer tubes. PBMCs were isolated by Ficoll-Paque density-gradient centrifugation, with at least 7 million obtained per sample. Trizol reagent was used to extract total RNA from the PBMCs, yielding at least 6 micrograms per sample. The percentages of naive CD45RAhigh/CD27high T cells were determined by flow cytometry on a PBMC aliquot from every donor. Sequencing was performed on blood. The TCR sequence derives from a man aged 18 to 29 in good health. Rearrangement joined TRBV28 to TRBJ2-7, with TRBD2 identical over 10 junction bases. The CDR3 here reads CATLAGGRSYEQYF. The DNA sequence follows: TGTGCCACTTTAGCGGGGGGTCGCTCCTACGAGCAGTACTTC.